This T cell receptor beta chain was sequenced for a study of radiotherapy plus CTLA-4 blockade in lung cancer. V gave up 5 bases and J gave up 7 bases; unmatched junction bases: 8. Germline V lookup: CDR1 SGHTA, CDR2 FQGNSA. This CDR3 has 15 residues. Some clones are missing from TCRdb's copy, which holds only in-frame ones; the method was immunoSEQ multiplex PCR. The sample has about 120,000 clones; about four fifths are singletons. The chain employs TRBV7-2 and TRBJ1-2; 12 bases are shared with TRBD1. This specimen was peripheral blood, taken from a patient treated with radiotherapy plus ipilimumab. This TCR was sampled from a human donor with non-small cell lung cancer that progressed on radiotherapy plus ipilimumab. Some clones in this sample may be carry-over from other donors' samples. CDR3 residues: CASSPHRDRGLGYTF. CDR3 in DNA: TGTGCCAGCAGCCCCCACCGGGACAGGGGGCTTGGCTACACCTTC.